This T cell receptor beta chain was sequenced for a study of Ad26.COV2.S vaccination and SARS-CoV-2 variants. Study context: Of the COV1001 trial arms, the Ad26.COV2.S arm included the donor. Study results and caveats: Placebo recipients trailed vaccine recipients in spike-specific TCR breadth. Estimates derived from TCR breadth and depth analyses may have underestimated total T cell responses.

Germline V gene data show CDR1 as SGHTS and CDR2 as YDEGEE. This CDR3 has 18 amino acids. V lost 4 bases and J lost 2, with 24 bases in between. Generated by immunoSEQ multiplex PCR, the TCRdb table keeps only in-frame clones and is missing some. The sample holds around 250,000 clones, about 83% seen once. About this clone itself: Its antigen is undetermined.

The treatment was: around 19 received Ad26.COV2.S at low or high dose, single or two shots; roughly five received placebo; per-sample allocation not given. Day 63 after the first vaccine or placebo injection was the time point for sampling. The vaccine delivered Wuhan-strain SARS-CoV-2 spike through an Ad26 vector. Sequenced here: peripheral blood, sampled in a trial of Ad26.COV2.S vaccine versus placebo. This sequence joins TRBV5-8 and TRBJ1-1, with TRBD1 as a possible D gene (5 bases). This TCR came from a person between 18 and 60 years old who received the Ad26.COV2.S COVID-19 vaccine or a placebo. CDR3 sequence: CASSPNWGSSTHNTEAFF. The CDR3 DNA follows: TGTGCCAGCAGCCCTAATTGGGGCAGCTCCACACATAACACTGAAGCTTTCTTT.